A selection of T cell receptor beta chains follows, all from one sample in a study of T cell repertoires in cytomegalovirus infection. These receptors have no identified antigens. Each CDR3 protein is one row after TCRdb ran MiXCR on the reads. The profile shows roughly 860,000 distinct CDR3 sequences, around a third of them singletons. Sample: cultured CD8+ T cells from PBMCs, taken from culture after CMV antigen stimulation. Receptors originate from a human donor in good health (CMV status not recorded). Some clones in this sample may be carry-over from other donors' samples. Both conserved end residues are part of each CDR3. The D gene is left open where the match is weak. The size of a clone is reported for some rows only, either as once, few or many, or as a class for expanded clones.

J: TRBJ2-2; D: TRBD2; V: TRBV7-6; size: few; CDR3: CASSLLAGPTGELFF; DNA: TGTGCCAGCAGCTTACTAGCGGGGCCGACCGGGGAGCTGTTTTTT
J: TRBJ2-6; D: TRBD1; V: TRBV15; size: .; CDR3: CATFGQGTTGANVLTF; DNA: TGTGCCACCTTCGGACAGGGTACGACTGGGGCCAACGTCCTGACTTTC
J: TRBJ1-1; D: .; V: TRBV4-2; size: .; CDR3: CASRGQNTEAFF; DNA: TGTGCCAGCAGGGGCCAGAACACTGAAGCTTTCTTT
J: TRBJ1-5; D: TRBD1; V: TRBV19; size: many; CDR3: CASSRTGGGSNQPQHF; DNA: TGTGCCAGTAGTCGGACAGGGGGCGGGAGCAATCAGCCCCAGCATTTT
J: TRBJ2-3; D: .; V: TRBV7-3; size: many; CDR3: CASSYAGYGTDTQYF; DNA: TGTGCCAGCAGCTACGCTGGGTACGGCACAGATACGCAGTATTTT
J: TRBJ2-5; D: TRBD2; V: TRBV7-9; size: .; CDR3: CASSSILAGEWRETQYF; DNA: TGTGCCAGCAGCTCCATACTAGCGGGGGAATGGCGAGAGACCCAGTACTTC
J: TRBJ2-3; D: .; V: TRBV11-2; size: few; CDR3: CASRARGWRTDTQYF; DNA: TGTGCCAGCAGGGCCAGGGGATGGCGCACAGATACGCAGTATTTT
J: TRBJ2-3; D: TRBD1; V: TRBV6-2/TRBV6-3; size: few; CDR3: CASSYPGQPTDTQYF; DNA: TGTGCCAGCAGTTACCCGGGACAGCCCACAGATACGCAGTATTTT
J: TRBJ1-2; D: .; V: TRBV7-4; size: .; CDR3: CASSFQGPNYGYTF; DNA: TGTGCCAGCAGCTTCCAGGGGCCTAACTATGGCTACACCTTC
J: TRBJ1-1; D: .; V: TRBV6-5; size: few; CDR3: CASSYRRADTEAFF; DNA: TGTGCCAGCAGTTACAGGAGGGCGGACACTGAAGCTTTCTTT
J: TRBJ1-2; D: .; V: TRBV7-9; size: .; CDR3: CASMRPGGSGYTF; DNA: TGTGCCAGCATGCGACCGGGGGGCTCTGGCTACACCTTC
J: TRBJ2-7; D: .; V: TRBV19; size: .; CDR3: CASAQGGSYEQYF; DNA: TGTGCCAGTGCCCAGGGGGGCTCCTACGAGCAGTACTTC
J: TRBJ1-2; D: .; V: TRBV7-6; size: few; CDR3: CASSLAVYYGYTF; DNA: TGTGCCAGCAGCTTAGCGGTTTACTATGGCTACACCTTC
J: TRBJ2-5; D: TRBD2; V: TRBV11-2; size: .; CDR3: CASSLGVAGEETQYF; DNA: TGTGCCAGCAGCTTAGGAGTAGCGGGGGAAGAGACCCAGTACTTC
J: TRBJ2-1; D: .; V: TRBV7-6; size: .; CDR3: CASSSLSVGYNEQFF; DNA: TGTGCCAGCAGCTCCCTATCCGTGGGGTACAATGAGCAGTTCTTC
J: TRBJ2-6; D: .; V: TRBV12-3/TRBV12-4; size: .; CDR3: CASSWAHLGQSPSGANVLTF; DNA: TGTGCCAGCAGTTGGGCCCATTTAGGACAGTCCCCCTCTGGGGCCAACGTCCTGACTTTC
J: TRBJ1-4; D: TRBD1; V: TRBV2; size: .; CDR3: CASSATGGAYEKLFF; DNA: TGTGCCAGCAGTGCTACAGGGGGCGCTTATGAAAAACTGTTTTTT
J: TRBJ2-1; D: .; V: TRBV4-1; size: many; CDR3: CASSQDPDEQFF; DNA: TGCGCCAGCAGCCAAGATCCGGATGAGCAGTTCTTC
J: TRBJ1-2; D: .; V: TRBV7-6; size: few; CDR3: CASSLEFLGGYTF; DNA: TGTGCCAGCAGCCTCGAATTTCTGGGCGGCTACACCTTC
J: TRBJ2-2; D: .; V: TRBV2; size: .; CDR3: CASSEALILTLTNTGELFF; DNA: TGTGCCAGCAGTGAAGCGCTTATCTTAACGTTAACGAACACCGGGGAGCTGTTTTTT
J: TRBJ1-2; D: .; V: TRBV13; size: .; CDR3: CASSRGFYYGYTF; DNA: TGTGCCAGCAGCCGGGGTTTTTACTATGGCTACACCTTC
J: TRBJ1-5; D: TRBD1; V: TRBV5-6; size: .; CDR3: CASSRDRGASNQPQHF; DNA: TGTGCCAGCAGTCGCGACAGGGGAGCGAGCAATCAGCCCCAGCATTTT
J: TRBJ1-1; D: .; V: TRBV19; size: few; CDR3: CASNSYTEAFF; DNA: TGTGCCAGTAATTCCTACACTGAAGCTTTCTTT
J: TRBJ1-1; D: .; V: TRBV7-9; size: many; CDR3: CASSLVPDGWTEAFF; DNA: TGTGCCAGCAGCTTAGTCCCGGACGGTTGGACTGAAGCTTTCTTT
J: TRBJ1-2; D: .; V: TRBV27; size: .; CDR3: CASSDVNTSGYTF; DNA: TGTGCCAGCAGCGATGTCAACACGAGCGGCTACACCTTC
J: TRBJ1-4; D: .; V: TRBV4-1; size: .; CDR3: CASSPDPGEHNEKLFF; DNA: TGCGCCAGCAGCCCTGATCCGGGGGAACATAATGAAAAACTGTTTTTT
J: TRBJ2-5; D: .; V: TRBV7-2; size: many; CDR3: CASSLVGLSGQETQYF; DNA: TGTGCCAGCAGCTTAGTGGGACTCTCCGGCCAAGAGACCCAGTACTTC
J: TRBJ1-2; D: .; V: TRBV5-1; size: .; CDR3: CANSLSFEANYGYTF; DNA: TGCGCCAACAGCTTATCTTTCGAAGCTAACTATGGCTACACCTTC
J: TRBJ2-3; D: TRBD2; V: TRBV7-6; size: .; CDR3: CASSLGTAGGSADTQYF; DNA: TGTGCCAGCAGCTTAGGGACGGCGGGGGGATCCGCAGATACGCAGTATTTT
J: TRBJ1-5; D: .; V: TRBV7-2; size: many; CDR3: CASRTAFNQPQHF; DNA: TGTGCCAGCCGGACAGCCTTCAATCAGCCCCAGCATTTT
J: TRBJ1-1; D: .; V: TRBV7-9; size: .; CDR3: CASSLELQGHTEAFF; DNA: TGTGCCAGCAGCTTAGAATTACAGGGTCACACTGAAGCTTTCTTT
J: TRBJ2-1; D: .; V: TRBV4-1; size: few; CDR3: CASSQEGQRAYNEQFF; DNA: TGCGCCAGCAGCCAAGAGGGTCAGCGGGCCTACAATGAGCAGTTCTTC
J: TRBJ1-1; D: .; V: TRBV6-1; size: .; CDR3: CASNIRDTRTEAFF; DNA: TGTGCCAGCAACATCCGGGACACGAGGACTGAAGCTTTCTTT
J: TRBJ2-4; D: .; V: TRBV4-1; size: once; CDR3: CASSQSWGGPAIQYF; DNA: TGCGCCAGCAGCCAATCCTGGGGGGGGCCTGCCATTCAGTACTTC
J: TRBJ1-1; D: .; V: TRBV12-5; size: .; CDR3: CASASTRAEAFF; DNA: TGTGCTAGTGCCTCAACGAGGGCTGAAGCTTTCTTT
J: TRBJ1-1; D: .; V: TRBV7-6; size: many; CDR3: CASSRRGNTEAFF; DNA: TGTGCCAGCAGCCGAAGGGGGAACACTGAAGCTTTCTTT
J: TRBJ2-1; D: TRBD2; V: TRBV9; size: .; CDR3: CASSVVSSGGNEQFF; DNA: TGTGCCAGCAGCGTAGTGTCTAGCGGGGGGAATGAGCAGTTCTTC
J: TRBJ2-7; D: .; V: TRBV6-2/TRBV6-3; size: .; CDR3: CASSSVAVGYEQYF; DNA: TGTGCCAGCAGTTCGGTGGCAGTAGGGTACGAGCAGTACTTC
J: TRBJ2-3; D: .; V: TRBV27; size: .; CDR3: CASLGWGPQSTDTQYF; DNA: TGTGCCAGCCTAGGCTGGGGACCCCAAAGCACAGATACGCAGTATTTT
J: TRBJ2-3; D: .; V: TRBV7-9; size: .; CDR3: CASSSTLGTDTQYF; DNA: TGTGCCAGCAGCTCTACGCTGGGCACAGATACGCAGTATTTT
J: TRBJ2-3; D: .; V: TRBV5-1; size: .; CDR3: CASSQVSDTQYF; DNA: TGCGCCAGCAGCCAAGTATCAGATACGCAGTATTTT
J: TRBJ2-5; D: .; V: TRBV12-3/TRBV12-4; size: .; CDR3: CASSSLYQETQYF; DNA: TGTGCCAGCAGTTCACTGTACCAAGAGACCCAGTACTTC
J: TRBJ1-4; D: .; V: TRBV19; size: .; CDR3: CASSISAANEKLFF; DNA: TGTGCCAGTAGTATCAGTGCGGCTAATGAAAAACTGTTTTTT
J: TRBJ1-1; D: .; V: TRBV12-3/TRBV12-4; size: many; CDR3: CASSFLTGRVMNTEAFF; DNA: TGTGCCAGCAGTTTTCTCACAGGGAGGGTCATGAACACTGAAGCTTTCTTT
J: TRBJ2-7; D: TRBD2; V: TRBV2; size: .; CDR3: CASTSGGSYEQYF; DNA: TGTGCCAGTACTAGCGGGGGATCCTACGAGCAGTACTTC
J: TRBJ2-3; D: .; V: TRBV5-5; size: few; CDR3: CASLWLRGTDTQYF; DNA: TGTGCCAGCCTGTGGCTCAGGGGCACAGATACGCAGTATTTT
J: TRBJ1-3; D: .; V: TRBV7-8; size: .; CDR3: CASSLASSLIWGADTIYF; DNA: TGTGCCAGCAGCTTAGCCTCCAGCCTCATCTGGGGCGCAGACACCATATATTTT
J: TRBJ1-4; D: TRBD1; V: TRBV7-2; size: many; CDR3: CASTPMTGGGEKLFF; DNA: TGTGCCAGCACCCCGATGACAGGGGGCGGTGAAAAACTGTTTTTT
J: TRBJ1-1; D: .; V: TRBV7-9; size: .; CDR3: CASSRVYGRPGEAFF; DNA: TGTGCCAGCAGCCGAGTCTACGGCAGGCCCGGTGAAGCTTTCTTT
J: TRBJ1-5; D: .; V: TRBV7-6; size: .; CDR3: CASSSSGGHPPEPQHF; DNA: TGTGCCAGCAGCTCGAGTGGCGGACATCCCCCGGAGCCCCAGCATTTT
J: TRBJ1-2; D: .; V: TRBV2; size: few; CDR3: CASLGGGYTF; DNA: TGTGCCAGCCTGGGGGGTGGCTACACCTTC
J: TRBJ1-5; D: TRBD1; V: TRBV15; size: .; CDR3: CATSSTTGNNQPQHF; DNA: TGTGCCACCAGCAGCACGACAGGGAATAATCAGCCCCAGCATTTT
J: TRBJ2-7; D: .; V: TRBV7-9; size: .; CDR3: CASSPAATYEQYF; DNA: TGTGCCAGCAGCCCGGCCGCGACCTACGAGCAGTACTTC